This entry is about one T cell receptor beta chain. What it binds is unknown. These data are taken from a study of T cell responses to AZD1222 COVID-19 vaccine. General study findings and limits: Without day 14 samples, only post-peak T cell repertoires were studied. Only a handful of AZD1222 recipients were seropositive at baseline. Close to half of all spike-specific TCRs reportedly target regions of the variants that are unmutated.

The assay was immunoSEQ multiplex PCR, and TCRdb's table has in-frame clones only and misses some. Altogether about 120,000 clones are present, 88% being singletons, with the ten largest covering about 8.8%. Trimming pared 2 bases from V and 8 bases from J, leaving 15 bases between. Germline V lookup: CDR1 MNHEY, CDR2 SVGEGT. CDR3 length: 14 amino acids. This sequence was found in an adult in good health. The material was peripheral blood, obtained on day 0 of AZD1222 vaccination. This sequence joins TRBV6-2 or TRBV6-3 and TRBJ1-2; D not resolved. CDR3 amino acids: CASSYASHSSGYTF. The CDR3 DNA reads TGTGCCAGCAGTTACGCGTCCCATTCTTCCGGCTACACCTTC.